These T cell receptor beta chains were read from a single sample in a study of shared clonotypes between healthy human individuals. Clones were read by immunoSEQ multiplex PCR, and TCRdb kept only the in-frame ones, dropping some. This table holds around 510,000 clones, around 76% found once. The sequenced material came from PBMCs. The receptors shown here come from a woman aged 35 to 49 in good health. Some clones in this sample may be carry-over from other donors' samples. The CDR3 runs from the conserved cysteine through the conserved F or W. A D gene is named only where the DNA matches it firmly. Clone size appears in some rows only: once, few, many, or a class for an expanded clone.

J gene	V gene	clone size	D gene	CDR3 DNA	CDR3 protein
TRBJ1-5	TRBV19	-	-	TGTGCCAGTAGTATAGACTTTTGGGGGAATCAGCCCCAGCATTTT	CASSIDFWGNQPQHF
TRBJ2-2	TRBV6-6	-	-	TGTGCCAGCAGTTACTCGACGGCAGGAACCACCGGGGAGCTGTTTTTT	CASSYSTAGTTGELFF
TRBJ2-7	TRBV6-5	-	-	TGTGCCGTCACCGGACGGGGGACCTACGAGCAGTACTTC	CAVTGRGTYEQYF
TRBJ1-5	TRBV5-8	-	-	TGTGCCAGCAGCTTGGGGGGGGGTCAGCCCCAGCATTTT	CASSLGGGQPQHF
TRBJ2-7	TRBV29-1	-	TRBD2	TGCAGCGTTATTAAGCTAGCGGGAGGGGGTGTTTACGAGCAGTACTTC	CSVIKLAGGGVYEQYF
TRBJ1-1	TRBV2	-	-	TGTGCCAGCAGGAGAGTTACCTCGGGCACTGAAGCTTTCTTT	CASRRVTSGTEAFF
TRBJ2-1	TRBV11-2	few	-	TGTGCCAGCAGCTTAGACCCCCTCCACAATGAGCAGTTCTTC	CASSLDPLHNEQFF
TRBJ2-3	TRBV9	-	-	TGTGCCAGCATGGGGGGAGTATCAGATACGCAGTATTTT	CASMGGVSDTQYF
TRBJ1-3	TRBV9	-	-	TGTGCCAGCAGCGTAGGAGGTGGGAACCCTGGAAACACCATATATTTT	CASSVGGGNPGNTIYF
TRBJ1-4	TRBV29-1	-	TRBD1	TGCAGCGTTGGGGGGACAGGGGAAGGTGAAAAACTGTTTTTT	CSVGGTGEGEKLFF
TRBJ2-7	TRBV6-5	-	TRBD2	TGTGCCAGCAAGCGGGAGGCAACCTACGAGCAGTACTTC	CASKREATYEQYF
TRBJ2-7	TRBV30	-	-	TGTGCCTGGAGTAAACGGGGCGCTTCCTACGAGCAGTACTTC	CAWSKRGASYEQYF
TRBJ2-7	TRBV7-9	-	-	TGTGCCAGCAGCAGCCCGACAGTGAAGTACGAGCAGTACTTC	CASSSPTVKYEQYF
TRBJ2-3	TRBV5-4	-	TRBD2	TGTGCCAGCCGCACTAGCGGGTACACAGATACGCAGTATTTT	CASRTSGYTDTQYF
TRBJ2-1	TRBV19	few	TRBD2	TGTGCCAGTAGTATAGATAAGAGGGACTACGAGCAGTTCTTC	CASSIDKRDYEQFF
TRBJ2-7	TRBV7-2	-	-	TGTGCCAGCAGCTTAGTTGGGGGCCTCTCCTACGAGCAGTACTTC	CASSLVGGLSYEQYF
TRBJ1-2	TRBV18	-	-	TGTGCCAGCTCCCCAGAGGCGAGAAATAACTATGGCTACACCTTC	CASSPEARNNYGYTF